One and the same sample provided the 2 T cell receptor beta chains below, sequenced in a study of neurological immune-mediated disorders. TCRdb itself ran the 5' RACE reads through MiXCR, one entry per CDR3 protein. Of 60,000 to 85,000 distinct CDR3 sequences detected, approximately 5% appear once; the ten largest clones hold 2.2%. Sample: PBMCs. The receptor set was obtained from a woman in her thirties with multiple sclerosis.

This clonotype was recorded many times. The chain combines TRBV20-1 with TRBJ2-1, with a possible D match to TRBD2 (5 bases). Germline values: CDR1 DFQATT, CDR2 SNEGSKA (reference sequence). This CDR3 contains 15 residues. Deletions cut 7 bases from V and 4 bases from J, with 20 bases between. The CDR3 region is CSVTPSGRDYNEQFF. The CDR3 coding sequence is TGCAGTGTTACCCCCTCTGGACGGGATTACAATGAGCAGTTCTTC.

This clonotype turned up a few times. The chain's CDR3 is CASSLLPGTHEQYV. The CDR3 DNA reads TGCGCCAGCAGCTTGCTGCCGGGAACTCACGAGCAGTACGTC. The J gene is TRBJ2-7, the V gene TRBV5-1, with D possibly TRBD2 on 5 matching bases. The CDR3 is 14 residues long. Deletions cut 1 base from V and 5 bases from J, with 13 bases between. CDR1 is SGHRS and CDR2 is YFSETQ in the germline V gene.